This T cell receptor beta chain was sequenced for a study of T cell responses to AZD1222 COVID-19 vaccine. General study points: Baseline seropositivity characterized only a handful of AZD1222 recipients.

This CDR3 comprises 15 residues. The ends were cut back, 2 bases at V and 4 bases at J, with 12 bases in the middle. Germline-derived CDR1 and CDR2 are KGHSH and LQKENI. Note on this clone: The antigen remains unidentified.

Clones were sequenced by immunoSEQ multiplex PCR, and TCRdb holds only the in-frame ones, with some missing. The data show around 130,000 clones, about 86% seen once. The gene calls are TRBV18 and TRBJ1-5; a weak D match, TRBD1 (5 bases). The material was peripheral blood, obtained on day 0 of AZD1222 vaccination. This clonotype was obtained from an adult in good health. The DNA of the CDR3 is TGTGCCAGCTCACCAGGGATACAGGAGAATCAGCCCCAGCATTTT. Its translation: CASSPGIQENQPQHF.